This TCR beta chain originates from a study of Graves' ophthalmopathy and Graves' hyperthyroidism. There are many counts of this clonotype. Having ophthalmopathy, the donors showed moderate-to-severe activity, CAS ≥3 and NOSPECS ≥4, with disease lasting under 3 months. Patients were left out if they had other autoimmune diseases, uncontrolled infections, pregnancy or lactation. CDR3 regions of TCR beta were amplified from RNA transcripts. The library came from an HTBI-primed first-round RT-PCR and a second-round multiplex PCR. Using its own MiXCR run on the multiplex PCR reads, TCRdb lists one record per CDR3 protein. In the table there are over 450,000 distinct CDR3 sequences, under 15% of which are singletons. V gave up 6 bases and J gave up 5 bases, with 19 bases separating them. CDR1 is LGHNT, CDR2 FRNRAP, per germline. The CDR3 loop spans 16 amino acids.

V is TRBV12-5 and J is TRBJ2-2; perhaps TRBD1 as D (6 bases). The sequence was obtained from a woman aged 25 to 39 with Graves' ophthalmopathy. The specimen sequenced was blood. As DNA, the CDR3 is TGTGCTAGTGGACGAAGTTCAGGGGCAGGGACCGGGGAGCTGTTTTTT. It is translated as CASGRSSGAGTGELFF. The variable domain in full, completed from reference TRBV12-5 and TRBJ2-2, reads DARVTQTPRHKVTEMGQEVTMRCQPILGHNTVFWYRQTMMQGLELLAYFRNRAPLDDSGMPKDRFSAEMPDATLATLKIQPSEPRDSAVYFCASGRSSGAGTGELFFGEGSRLTVL.